This T cell receptor beta chain derives from a study of blood T cell repertoires in COVID-19. Profiled with immunoSEQ multiplex PCR; TCRdb holds only in-frame clones, not every one. The sample shows around 400,000 clones, 70% to 90% of them seen only once. V gave up 0 bases and J gave up 6 bases, with 11 bases separating them. The CDR3 loop spans 15 amino acids. Germline-derived CDR1 and CDR2 are LGHNA and YSLEER. This sequence was found in a woman aged 18-29 years who had been exposed to COVID-19. V is TRBV4-3 and J is TRBJ2-2; D ambiguous. Sample: PBMCs or T cells enriched from blood (not recorded which). CDR3 sequence: CASSQDLSVAGELFF. In DNA, the CDR3 is TGCGCCAGCAGCCAAGATCTGAGTGTCGCCGGGGAGCTGTTTTTT.